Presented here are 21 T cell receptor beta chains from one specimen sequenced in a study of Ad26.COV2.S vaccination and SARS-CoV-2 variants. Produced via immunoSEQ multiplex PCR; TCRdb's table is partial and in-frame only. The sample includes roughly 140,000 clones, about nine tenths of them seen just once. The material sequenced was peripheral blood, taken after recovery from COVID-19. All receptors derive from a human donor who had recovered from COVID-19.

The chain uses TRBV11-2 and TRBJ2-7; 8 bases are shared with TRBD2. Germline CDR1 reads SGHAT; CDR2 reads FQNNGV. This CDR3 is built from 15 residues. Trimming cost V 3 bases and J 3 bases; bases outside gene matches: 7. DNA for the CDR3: TGTGCCAGCAGCTTCGGCGGGGGGACGAGCTACGAGCAGTACTTC. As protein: CASSFGGGTSYEQYF.

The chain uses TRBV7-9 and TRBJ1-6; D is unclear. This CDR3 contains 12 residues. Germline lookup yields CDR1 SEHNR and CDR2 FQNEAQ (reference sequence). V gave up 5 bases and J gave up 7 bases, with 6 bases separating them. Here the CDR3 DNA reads TGTGCCAGCAGCCAGGAAAATTCACCCCTCCACTTT. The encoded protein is CASSQENSPLHF.

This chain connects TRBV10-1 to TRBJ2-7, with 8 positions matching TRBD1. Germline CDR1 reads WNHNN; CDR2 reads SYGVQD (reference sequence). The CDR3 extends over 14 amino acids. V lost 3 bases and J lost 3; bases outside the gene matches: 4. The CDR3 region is CASSEGTGFYEQYF. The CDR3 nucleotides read TGCGCCAGCAGTGAAGGGACAGGATTCTACGAGCAGTACTTC.

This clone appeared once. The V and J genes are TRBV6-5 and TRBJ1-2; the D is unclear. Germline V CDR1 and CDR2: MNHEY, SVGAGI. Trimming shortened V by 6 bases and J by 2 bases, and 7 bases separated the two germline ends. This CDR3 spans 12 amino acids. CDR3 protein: CASRPPNYGYTF. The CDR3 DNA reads TGTGCCAGCAGACCACCGAACTATGGCTACACCTTC.

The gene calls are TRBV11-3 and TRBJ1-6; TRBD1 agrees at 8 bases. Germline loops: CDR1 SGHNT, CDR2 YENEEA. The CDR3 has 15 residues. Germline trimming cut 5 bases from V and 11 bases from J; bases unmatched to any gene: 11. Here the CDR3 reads CASSQDRARGAPLHF. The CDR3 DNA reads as TGTGCCAGCAGCCAGGACAGGGCCCGAGGCGCACCCCTCCACTTT.

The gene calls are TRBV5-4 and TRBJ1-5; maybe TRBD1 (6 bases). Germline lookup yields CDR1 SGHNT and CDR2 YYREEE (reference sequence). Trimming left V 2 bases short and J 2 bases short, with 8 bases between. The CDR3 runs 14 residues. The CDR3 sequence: CASSLGGGNQPQHF. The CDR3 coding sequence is TGTGCCAGCAGCTTAGGGGGAGGCAATCAGCCCCAGCATTTT.

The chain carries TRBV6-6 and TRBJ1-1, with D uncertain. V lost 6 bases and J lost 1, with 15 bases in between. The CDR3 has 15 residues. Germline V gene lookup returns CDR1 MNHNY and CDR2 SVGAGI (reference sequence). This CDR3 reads CASRGSTTENTEAFF. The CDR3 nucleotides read TGTGCCAGCAGGGGAAGCACCACGGAGAACACTGAAGCTTTCTTT.

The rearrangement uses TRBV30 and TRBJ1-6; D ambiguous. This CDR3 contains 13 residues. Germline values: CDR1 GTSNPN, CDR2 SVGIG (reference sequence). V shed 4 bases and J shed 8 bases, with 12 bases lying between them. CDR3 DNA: TGTGCCTGGAAAACTCACCGAGATTCACCCCTCCACTTT. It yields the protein CAWKTHRDSPLHF. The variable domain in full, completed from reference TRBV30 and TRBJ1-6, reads SQTIHQWPATLVQPVGSPLSLECTVEGTSNPNLYWYRQAAGRGLQLLFYSVGIGQISSEVPQNLSASRPQDRQFILSSKKLLLSDSGFYLCAWKTHRDSPLHFGNGTRLTVT.

CDR3 in amino acids: CASSQGRNYGYTF. Written as DNA, the CDR3 is TGTGCCAGCAGCCAGGGACGGAACTATGGCTACACCTTC. The genes are TRBV12-3 or TRBV12-4 and TRBJ1-2; possibly TRBD1 for D (5 bases). The CDR3 contains 13 residues. V was cut by 6 bases and J by 2 bases, with 10 bases left in between.

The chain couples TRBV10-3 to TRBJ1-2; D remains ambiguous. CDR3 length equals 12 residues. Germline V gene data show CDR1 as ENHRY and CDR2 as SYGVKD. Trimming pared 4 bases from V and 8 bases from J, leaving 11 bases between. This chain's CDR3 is CAISAPGGGYTF. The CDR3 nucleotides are TGTGCCATCAGTGCCCCTGGAGGGGGCTACACCTTC.

DNA for the CDR3: TGCGCCAGCAGTCAAATTTGTGGAGTCGGGGGCAATCAGCCCCAGCATTTT. This translates into CASSQICGVGGNQPQHF. V gene TRBV23-1 combines with J gene TRBJ1-5; D is ambiguous. TRBV23-1 is flagged as an ORF with uncertain function. V was pared by 2 bases and J by 2 bases, with 16 bases between. This CDR3 is 17 amino acids long.

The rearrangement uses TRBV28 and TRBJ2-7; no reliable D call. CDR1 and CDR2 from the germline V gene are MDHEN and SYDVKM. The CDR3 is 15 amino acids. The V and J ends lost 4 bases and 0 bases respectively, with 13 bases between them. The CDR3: CASSSSTVHSYEQYF. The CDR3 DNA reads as TGTGCCAGCAGTTCATCCACGGTCCACTCCTACGAGCAGTACTTC.

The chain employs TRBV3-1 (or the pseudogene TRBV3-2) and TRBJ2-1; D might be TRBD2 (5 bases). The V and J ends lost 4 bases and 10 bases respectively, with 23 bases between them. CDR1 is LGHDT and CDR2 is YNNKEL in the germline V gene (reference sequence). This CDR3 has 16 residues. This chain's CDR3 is CASSPQSPFRGNEQFF. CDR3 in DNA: TGTGCCAGCAGCCCTCAATCTCCCTTTCGAGGGAACGAGCAGTTCTTC.

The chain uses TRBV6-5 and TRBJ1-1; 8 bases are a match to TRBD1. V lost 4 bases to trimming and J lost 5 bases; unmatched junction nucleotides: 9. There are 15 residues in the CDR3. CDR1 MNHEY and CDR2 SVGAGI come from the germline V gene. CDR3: CASSSPADRETEAFF. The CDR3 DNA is TGTGCCAGCAGTTCTCCCGCGGACAGGGAAACTGAAGCTTTCTTT.

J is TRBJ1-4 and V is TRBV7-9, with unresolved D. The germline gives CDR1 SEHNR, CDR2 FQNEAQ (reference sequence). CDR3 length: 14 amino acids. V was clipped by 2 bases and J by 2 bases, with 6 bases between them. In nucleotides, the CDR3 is TGTGCCAGCAGCTTACAGCTGACTAATGAAAAACTGTTTTTT. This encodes CASSLQLTNEKLFF.

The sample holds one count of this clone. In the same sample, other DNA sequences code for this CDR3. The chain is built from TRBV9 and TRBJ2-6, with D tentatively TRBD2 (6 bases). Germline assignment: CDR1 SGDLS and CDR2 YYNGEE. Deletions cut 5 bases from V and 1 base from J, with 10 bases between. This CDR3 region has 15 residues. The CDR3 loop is CASREGLSGANVLTF. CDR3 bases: TGTGCCAGCAGGGAGGGGCTTTCTGGGGCCAACGTCCTGACTTTC.

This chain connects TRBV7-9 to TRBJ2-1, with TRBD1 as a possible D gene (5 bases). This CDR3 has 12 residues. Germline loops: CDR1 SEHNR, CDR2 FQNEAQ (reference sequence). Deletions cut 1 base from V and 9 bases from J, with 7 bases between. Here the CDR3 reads CASSLVRGEQFF. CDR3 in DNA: TGTGCCAGCAGCTTAGTTAGGGGTGAGCAGTTCTTC.

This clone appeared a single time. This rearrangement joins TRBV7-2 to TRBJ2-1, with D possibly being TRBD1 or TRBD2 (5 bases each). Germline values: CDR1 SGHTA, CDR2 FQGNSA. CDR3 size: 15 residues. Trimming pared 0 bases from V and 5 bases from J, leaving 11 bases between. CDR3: CASSLAPGQDNEQFF. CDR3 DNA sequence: TGTGCCAGCAGCTTAGCGCCGGGGCAGGACAATGAGCAGTTCTTC.

CDR3 sequence reads: CASSQDGGWDGYTF. CDR3 nucleotides: TGTGCCAGCAGCCAAGATGGGGGCTGGGACGGCTACACCTTC. This chain connects TRBV3-1 (or the pseudogene TRBV3-2) to TRBJ1-2, with D tentatively TRBD1 (6 bases). The V end lost 0 bases, the J end lost 8 bases, and 13 bases lay between the germline ends. Germline CDR1 LGHDT, CDR2 YNNKEL (reference sequence). There are 14 residues in the CDR3.

The CDR3 nucleotides are TGTGCCAGTAGTATTCCTCCTAGCGGGGGTAGTTGGGCCCAGTACTTC. Amino acid sequence: CASSIPPSGGSWAQYF. The V and J genes are TRBV19 and TRBJ2-5, with 10 bases fitting TRBD2. This CDR3 has 16 amino acids. The germline CDR1 and CDR2 sequences are LNHDA and SQIVND (reference sequence). J lost 9 bases, V lost 3 bases, and 13 bases had no gene match.

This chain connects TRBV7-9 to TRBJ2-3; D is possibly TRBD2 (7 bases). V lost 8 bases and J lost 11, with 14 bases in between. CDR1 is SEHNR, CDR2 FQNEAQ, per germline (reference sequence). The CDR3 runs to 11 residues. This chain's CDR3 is CASRGDIGQYF. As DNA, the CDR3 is TGTGCCAGCCGGGGGGACATTGGGCAGTATTTT.